This entry features one T cell receptor (beta chain) sequence. Authors' data handling: Scientists estimated how many nucleated cells there were by amplifying reference gene primers. Sequencing used immunoSEQ multiplex PCR; TCRdb keeps in-frame clones, though not all of them. V and J calls and clone size are copied from that table; D and trimming were computed from the DNA. The table has 410,000 or so clones, approximately 91% seen once; the top ten hold roughly 1.5%. The sample originates from a study of blood T cell repertoires in COVID-19. Overall study context: Samples of COVID-19 (acute and convalescent) were obtained from the United States, Italy and Spain.

Between the trimmed V and J ends, which lost 6 bases and 0 bases, there was a span of 9 bases. Per the germline V gene, CDR1 is SGDLS and CDR2 is YYNGEE. This CDR3 is 13 amino acids long. The chain uses TRBV9 and TRBJ1-1, with D hard to call. The source of this sequence is a woman aged 40-49 years with COVID-19, enrolled during active disease. Sequenced material: peripheral blood. CDR3 DNA: TGTGCCAGCACCCGAGGGCTGAACACTGAAGCTTTCTTT. Its translation is CASTRGLNTEAFF.